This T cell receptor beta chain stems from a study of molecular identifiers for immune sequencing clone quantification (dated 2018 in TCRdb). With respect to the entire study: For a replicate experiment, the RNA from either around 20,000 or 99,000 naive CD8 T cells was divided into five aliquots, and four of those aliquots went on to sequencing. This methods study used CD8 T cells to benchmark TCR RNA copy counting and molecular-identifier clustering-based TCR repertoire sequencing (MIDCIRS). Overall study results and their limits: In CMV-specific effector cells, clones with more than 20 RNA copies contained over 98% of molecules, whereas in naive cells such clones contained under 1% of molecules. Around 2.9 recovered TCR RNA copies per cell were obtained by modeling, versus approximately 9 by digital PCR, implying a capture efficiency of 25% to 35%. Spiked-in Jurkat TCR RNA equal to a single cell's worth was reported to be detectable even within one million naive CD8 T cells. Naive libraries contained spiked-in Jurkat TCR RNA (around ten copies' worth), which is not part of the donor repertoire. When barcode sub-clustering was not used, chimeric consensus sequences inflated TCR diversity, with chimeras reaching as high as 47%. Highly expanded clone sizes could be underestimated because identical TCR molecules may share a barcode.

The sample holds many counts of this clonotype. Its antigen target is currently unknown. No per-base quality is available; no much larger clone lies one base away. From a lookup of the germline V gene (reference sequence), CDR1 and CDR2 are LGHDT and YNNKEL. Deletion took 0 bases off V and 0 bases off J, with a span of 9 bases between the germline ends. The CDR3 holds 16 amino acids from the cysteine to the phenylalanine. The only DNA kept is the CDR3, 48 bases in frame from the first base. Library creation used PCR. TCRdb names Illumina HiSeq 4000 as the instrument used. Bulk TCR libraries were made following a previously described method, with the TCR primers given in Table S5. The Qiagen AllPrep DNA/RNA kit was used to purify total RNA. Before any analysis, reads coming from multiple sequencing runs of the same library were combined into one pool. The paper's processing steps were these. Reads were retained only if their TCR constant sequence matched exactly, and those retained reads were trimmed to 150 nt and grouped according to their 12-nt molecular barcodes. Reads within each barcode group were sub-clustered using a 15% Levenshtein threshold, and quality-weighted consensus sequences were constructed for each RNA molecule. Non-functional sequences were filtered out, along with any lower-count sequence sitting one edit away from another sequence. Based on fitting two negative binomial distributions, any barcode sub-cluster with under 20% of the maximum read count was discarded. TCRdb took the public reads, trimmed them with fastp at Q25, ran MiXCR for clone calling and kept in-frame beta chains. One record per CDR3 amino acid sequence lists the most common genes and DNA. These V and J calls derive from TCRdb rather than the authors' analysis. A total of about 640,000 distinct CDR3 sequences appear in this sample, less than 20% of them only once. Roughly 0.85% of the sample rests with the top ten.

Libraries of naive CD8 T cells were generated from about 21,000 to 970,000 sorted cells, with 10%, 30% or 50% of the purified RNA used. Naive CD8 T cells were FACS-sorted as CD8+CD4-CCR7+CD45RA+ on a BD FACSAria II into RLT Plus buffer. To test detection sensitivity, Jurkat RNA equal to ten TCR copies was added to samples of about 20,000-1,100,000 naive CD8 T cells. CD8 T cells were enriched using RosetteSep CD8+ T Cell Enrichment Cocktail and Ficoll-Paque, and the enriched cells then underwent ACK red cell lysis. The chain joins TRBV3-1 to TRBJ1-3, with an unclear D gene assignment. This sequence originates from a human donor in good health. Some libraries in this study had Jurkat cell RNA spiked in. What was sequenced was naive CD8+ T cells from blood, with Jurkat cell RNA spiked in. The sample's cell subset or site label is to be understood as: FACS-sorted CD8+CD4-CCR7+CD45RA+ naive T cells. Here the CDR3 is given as CASSQDSRHSGNTIYF. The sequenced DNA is TGTGCCAGCAGCCAAGATTCCAGGCACTCTGGAAACACCATATATTTT.